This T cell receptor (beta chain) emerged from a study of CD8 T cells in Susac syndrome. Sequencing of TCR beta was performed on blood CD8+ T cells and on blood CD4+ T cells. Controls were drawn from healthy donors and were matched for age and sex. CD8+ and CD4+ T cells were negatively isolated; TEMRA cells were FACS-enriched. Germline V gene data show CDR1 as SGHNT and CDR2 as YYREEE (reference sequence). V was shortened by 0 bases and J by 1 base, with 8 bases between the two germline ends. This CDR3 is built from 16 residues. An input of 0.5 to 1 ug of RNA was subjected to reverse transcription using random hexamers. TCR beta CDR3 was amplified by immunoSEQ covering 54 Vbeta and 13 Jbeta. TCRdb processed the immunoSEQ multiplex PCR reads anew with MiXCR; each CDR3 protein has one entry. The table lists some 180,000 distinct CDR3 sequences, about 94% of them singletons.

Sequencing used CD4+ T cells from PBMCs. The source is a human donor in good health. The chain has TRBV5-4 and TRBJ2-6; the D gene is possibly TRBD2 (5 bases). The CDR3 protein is CASSLAGESGANVLTF. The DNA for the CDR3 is TGTGCCAGCAGCTTGGCCGGGGAATCTGGGGCCAACGTCCTGACTTTC.